Here is one T cell receptor beta chain with its context. The CDR3 length is 16 residues. Losses at the gene ends were 4 bases for V and 13 bases for J; bases not matched to a gene: 14. From germline, CDR1 is MDHEN and CDR2 SYDVKM. The data originate from a study of blood T cell repertoires in COVID-19. Across the whole study: Researchers got acute and convalescent COVID-19 samples from the United States, Italy and Spain.

Original analysis: It was from reference gene primer amplification that nucleated cell counts were estimated. The method was immunoSEQ multiplex PCR; TCRdb's version includes in-frame clones alone and lacks a portion of them. The V and J calls and clone size come from that table; D and trimming were worked out from the DNA. The profile shows under 35,000 clones, 70% to 90% of them singletons. Sequencing was done on a sample of peripheral blood. This chain connects TRBV28 to TRBJ1-4, with 11 bases fitting TRBD1. The origin of this receptor is a human donor in a cohort sampled during active COVID-19. CDR3 loop: CASSSGQGAYIARLFF. The CDR3 DNA reads TGTGCCAGCAGTTCCGGACAGGGGGCCTATATCGCGCGACTGTTTTTT. Together with reference TRBV28 and TRBJ1-4, the CDR3 gives the full variable domain: DVKVTQSSRYLVKRTGEKVFLECVQDMDHENMFWYRQDPGLGLRLIYFSYDVKMKEKGDIPEGYSVSREKKERFSLILESASTNQTSMYLCASSSGQGAYIARLFFGSGTQLSVL.